This record looks at one T cell receptor (beta chain) sequence and its context. Antigen unknown. The sample belongs to a study of blood T cells in healthy people across ages. Study-wide context: About one barcoded beta molecule per two T cells was captured by template switching. Regarding the study as a whole: Fewer expanded clones and more diversity marked long-lived versus aged donors. It was held that diversity estimates obtained from one million T cells represented underestimates.

The ends lost 4 bases at V and 4 bases at J; junction bases unmatched: 9. Germline CDR1 and CDR2: SQVTM and ANQGSEA. The CDR3 extends over 15 amino acids. A sample-barcoded 5' primer and a J-beta primer mix were used in a second PCR of about 7 to 12 cycles. TCRdb reprocessed the 5' RACE reads with MiXCR, giving one entry per CDR3 protein. The sample records about 570,000 distinct CDR3 sequences, approximately 27% being singletons. Material: blood. The source of this sequence is a woman aged 65 to 85 in good health. V and J are TRBV29-1 and TRBJ1-2, with TRBD1 identical over 10 bases. The CDR3 protein is CSVGGQGSYSYGYTF. The CDR3 DNA sequence: TGCAGCGTTGGGGGACAGGGGAGTTATAGCTATGGCTACACCTTC.